This is a list of T cell receptor beta chains from one sample in a study of human T cells and chemical hapten exposure. TCRdb analysed the RACE reads with MiXCR anew, one entry per CDR3 protein. This sample has roughly 94,000 distinct CDR3 sequences, with about a tenth found just once. The starting material was whole blood, obtained in connection with sensitization to the hapten diphenylcyclopropenone (DPC). All receptors come from a woman in her forties with alopecia areata. Some clones in this sample may be carry-over from other donors' samples. CDR3s leave out the opening cysteine and the closing phenylalanine or tryptophan. Fields, in order: D gene, CDR3 length, V gene, CDR3 protein. A D gene is named only where the DNA matches it firmly.

d_call: TRBD2
cdr3_length: 13
v_call: TRBV12-3/TRBV12-4
cdr3_aa: ASGSGTSEGGTQY

d_call: .
cdr3_length: 13
v_call: TRBV5-5
cdr3_aa: ASSLAAGKNQPQH

d_call: .
cdr3_length: 13
v_call: TRBV19
cdr3_aa: ASITTHRANQPQH

d_call: .
cdr3_length: 14
v_call: TRBV5-1
cdr3_aa: ASSFARGGQGTEAF

d_call: TRBD2
cdr3_length: 14
v_call: TRBV29-1
cdr3_aa: SASKLAGDGTDTQY

d_call: .
cdr3_length: 10
v_call: TRBV5-6
cdr3_aa: ASSLTGYEQY

d_call: TRBD2
cdr3_length: 9
v_call: TRBV20-1
cdr3_aa: SARRLAEEY

d_call: TRBD1
cdr3_length: 19
v_call: TRBV6-2/TRBV6-3
cdr3_aa: ASSYNYRPGQTLYSNQPQH

d_call: .
cdr3_length: 11
v_call: TRBV4-3
cdr3_aa: ASSQDRFHVLT

d_call: TRBD2
cdr3_length: 13
v_call: TRBV6-6
cdr3_aa: ASRETSGSTDTQY

d_call: TRBD2
cdr3_length: 14
v_call: TRBV5-4
cdr3_aa: ASSMTSGRDLDTQY

d_call: .
cdr3_length: 10
v_call: TRBV12-5
cdr3_aa: ASGPRDTEAF

d_call: .
cdr3_length: 11
v_call: TRBV20-1
cdr3_aa: SAGRGINQPQH

d_call: .
cdr3_length: 12
v_call: TRBV6-5
cdr3_aa: ASSLLVGSTEAF

d_call: .
cdr3_length: 13
v_call: TRBV5-6
cdr3_aa: ASSPPGRVVYEQY

d_call: .
cdr3_length: 10
v_call: TRBV7-2
cdr3_aa: ASSRPSGEQY

d_call: TRBD1
cdr3_length: 11
v_call: TRBV12-3/TRBV12-4
cdr3_aa: ASSLQGGYGYT

d_call: TRBD2
cdr3_length: 14
v_call: TRBV7-2
cdr3_aa: ASSPRVAGGGNEQF

d_call: TRBD1
cdr3_length: 13
v_call: TRBV7-9
cdr3_aa: ASSRTGPSNQPQH

d_call: .
cdr3_length: 6
v_call: TRBV7-9
cdr3_aa: ATRDRF

d_call: .
cdr3_length: 10
v_call: TRBV25-1
cdr3_aa: ASASGKETQY

d_call: .
cdr3_length: 11
v_call: TRBV7-6
cdr3_aa: ASSSGPAAEQF

d_call: .
cdr3_length: 12
v_call: TRBV10-3
cdr3_aa: AIIDRPRSDTQY

d_call: TRBD2
cdr3_length: 14
v_call: TRBV11-2
cdr3_aa: ASSLGGGRATGELF

d_call: .
cdr3_length: 12
v_call: TRBV29-1
cdr3_aa: SVVWGFNTGELF

d_call: .
cdr3_length: 12
v_call: TRBV28
cdr3_aa: ASSAVSGAGELF

d_call: .
cdr3_length: 10
v_call: TRBV29-1
cdr3_aa: SKREFTGELF

d_call: TRBD1
cdr3_length: 13
v_call: TRBV10-3
cdr3_aa: AIRGGQGVTGELF

d_call: TRBD2
cdr3_length: 12
v_call: TRBV28
cdr3_aa: ASRLAGPSYEQY

d_call: TRBD2
cdr3_length: 14
v_call: TRBV6-2/TRBV6-3
cdr3_aa: ASSSPEGRESDEQF

d_call: TRBD1
cdr3_length: 13
v_call: TRBV4-1
cdr3_aa: ASSQEGQGYNEQF

d_call: TRBD2
cdr3_length: 14
v_call: TRBV11-2
cdr3_aa: ASTGTSGRTTDTQY

d_call: .
cdr3_length: 14
v_call: TRBV4-3
cdr3_aa: ASSLRAGLLGNEQF

d_call: .
cdr3_length: 12
v_call: TRBV20-1
cdr3_aa: SAREGAPRREQY

d_call: .
cdr3_length: 11
v_call: TRBV6-2/TRBV6-3
cdr3_aa: ASSYRASYEQY

d_call: TRBD1
cdr3_length: 12
v_call: TRBV10-3
cdr3_aa: AISTGGTYNEQF

d_call: TRBD1
cdr3_length: 12
v_call: TRBV12-3/TRBV12-4
cdr3_aa: ASRDTGGGTEAF

d_call: TRBD2
cdr3_length: 14
v_call: TRBV5-4
cdr3_aa: ASSPDIAGGGDTQY

d_call: .
cdr3_length: 11
v_call: TRBV29-1
cdr3_aa: SVEGAGNNEQF

d_call: .
cdr3_length: 10
v_call: TRBV7-6
cdr3_aa: ASRTAQGTQY

d_call: .
cdr3_length: 14
v_call: TRBV4-1
cdr3_aa: ASSHRRERSGEKLF